Below, 25 T cell receptor beta chains from the same sample are listed, as sequenced in a study of T cells in localized non-small cell lung cancer (dated by TCRdb to 2019 to 2021). To prepare the library, the immunoSEQ multiplex PCR assay was applied. Imported from immuneACCESS, the table was reduced by TCRdb to in-frame sequences with V and J called. These copies leave out some clones; in studies compared against another copy, an unresolved V gene accounts for under half, and the cause of the remainder is not known. In all, the sample holds about 19,000 clones, and 91% of those were seen once. Approximately 2.7% of the sample belongs to the ten largest clones. The specimen comprised peripheral blood, sampled before any cancer treatment. The receptors originated from a woman aged 35-75 years with stage I lung adenocarcinoma.

This chain uses TRBV6-1 with TRBJ1-6, with a possible D match to TRBD1 (5 bases). Per the germline V gene, CDR1 is MNHNS and CDR2 is SASEGT. Deletions cut 8 bases from V and 7 bases from J, with 12 bases between. The CDR3 has 13 amino acids. CDR3 DNA: TGTGCCAGCGGGGGGACGCAGAATTCACCCCTCCACTTT. It yields the protein CASGGTQNSPLHF.

In its sample, this clone was seen once. The rearrangement links TRBV19 to TRBJ2-3, with 7 bases that match TRBD2. This CDR3 is 16 amino acids long. Germline assignment: CDR1 LNHDA and CDR2 SQIVND (reference sequence). With V trimmed by 7 bases and J by 1 base, 11 bases remained unmatched. CDR3 nucleotides: TGTGCCAGTACGGTGGGGGGGAGGTTTGGCACAGATACGCAGTATTTT. It codes for CASTVGGRFGTDTQYF. The whole variable domain, filled in from reference TRBV19 and TRBJ2-3, reads DGGITQSPKYLFRKEGQNVTLSCEQNLNHDAMYWYRQDPGQGLRLIYYSQIVNDFQKGDIAEGYSVSREKKESFPLTVTSAQKNPTAFYLCASTVGGRFGTDTQYFGPGTRLTVL.

Here the CDR3 reads CASSSPGSGLMNTEAFF. The CDR3 nucleotides are TGTGCCAGTAGCAGTCCCGGGTCAGGGCTCATGAACACTGAAGCTTTCTTT. The chain combines TRBV19 with TRBJ1-1, with D maybe TRBD1 (5 bases). Looked up from germline, CDR1 is LNHDA and CDR2 is SQIVND (reference sequence). Trimming shortened V by 6 bases and J by 0 bases, and 20 bases separated the two germline ends. This CDR3 spans 17 amino acids.

The chain joins TRBV7-2 to TRBJ1-6; D is unclear. In germline, CDR1 is SGHTA, CDR2 FQGNSA. V dropped 1 base and J dropped 18 bases, with 10 bases sitting between them. CDR3 length: 11 residues. The CDR3 region has the DNA TGTGCCAGCAGCTTAGATTCGTTTCCCCACTTT. Translated, it gives CASSLDSFPHF.

The gene calls are TRBV28 and TRBJ2-7, with no clear D. The CDR3 has 13 amino acids. Germline V gives CDR1 MDHEN, CDR2 SYDVKM. Trimming pared 7 bases from V and 2 bases from J, leaving 12 bases between. The CDR3 bases are TGTGCCAGCACCCATGAAGCTACCTACGAGCAGTACTTC. It translates to CASTHEATYEQYF.

V usage is TRBV7-2 and J usage is TRBJ2-2; no reliable D call. The V end was cut by 0 bases, the J end by 6 bases, with 8 bases between. The CDR3 has 14 amino acids. From germline, CDR1 is SGHTA and CDR2 FQGNSA. CDR3 region: CASSLAPGAGELFF. In DNA, the CDR3 is TGTGCCAGCAGCTTAGCCCCGGGTGCCGGGGAGCTGTTTTTT.

This chain joins TRBV11-3 and TRBJ2-3, with 7 positions matching TRBD2. The CDR3 is 13 residues long. V dropped 5 bases and J dropped 8; count of bases not matched to a gene: 7. CDR1 SGHNT and CDR2 YENEEA come from the germline V gene. The CDR3 region has the DNA TGTGCCAGCAGCCGAGAAAAGCGGGGTACGCAGTATTTT. Residues: CASSREKRGTQYF.

By frequency in the sample, this clone is medium-sized. This sequence joins TRBV11-3 and TRBJ2-7; a possible D gene is TRBD2 (6 bases). Germline V gene sequence: CDR1 SGHNT, CDR2 YENEEA. The ends were cut back, 5 bases at V and 0 bases at J, with 17 bases in the middle. This CDR3 contains 16 residues. The CDR3 reads CASSGGAEIHSYEQYF. DNA for the CDR3: TGTGCCAGCAGCGGAGGGGCAGAGATCCACTCCTACGAGCAGTACTTC.

The J gene is TRBJ1-5, the V gene TRBV6-9; D call uncertain. CDR1 and CDR2 (germline): MNHGY, SVAAGI. V dropped 3 bases and J dropped 9 bases, with 12 bases sitting between them. CDR3 length: 13 residues. The CDR3 is CASSYGPVGPQHF. The CDR3 DNA sequence: TGTGCCAGCAGTTACGGGCCGGTCGGGCCCCAGCATTTT.

This clone was seen once. This chain joins TRBV5-1 and TRBJ1-1; 8 positions agree with TRBD1. Germline CDR1 is SGHRS and CDR2 is YFSETQ. The CDR3 runs to 14 residues. Trimming at V came to 3 bases and at J to 5 bases, leaving 6 bases not matched to a gene. CDR3 protein: CASSSQTGGTEAFF. DNA of the CDR3: TGCGCCAGCAGCTCTCAAACAGGGGGGACTGAAGCTTTCTTT.

The CDR3 sequence: CASSPRTSGNEQFF. For the CDR3, the DNA is TGTGCCAGCAGCCCTCGGACTAGCGGCAATGAGCAGTTCTTC. This chain uses TRBV11-3 with TRBJ2-1; TRBD2 matches 10 bases. The CDR3 covers 14 residues. The germline V gene encodes CDR1 SGHNT and CDR2 YENEEA. Unmatched junction bases numbered 4, after V lost 5 bases and J lost 6 bases.

The gene calls are TRBV30 and TRBJ2-3; possibly TRBD1 or TRBD2 for D (6 bases each). Germline V CDR1 and CDR2: GTSNPN, SVGIG (reference sequence). V lost 4 bases to trimming and J lost 8 bases, with 22 bases between them. CDR3 size: 15 residues. For the CDR3, the DNA is TGTGCCTGGAACATACGATGGGGGGCCCAAGGTACGCAGTATTTT. Translation: CAWNIRWGAQGTQYF. The entire variable domain, with the rest obtained from reference TRBV30 and TRBJ2-3, is as follows: SQTIHQWPATLVQPVGSPLSLECTVEGTSNPNLYWYRQAAGRGLQLLFYSVGIGQISSEVPQNLSASRPQDRQFILSSKKLLLSDSGFYLCAWNIRWGAQGTQYFGPGTRLTVL.

The chain is built from TRBV14 and TRBJ1-2, with 7 bases matching TRBD1. J lost 2 bases, V lost 1 base, and 4 bases had no gene match. CDR3 length: 15 residues. The V gene's germline CDR1 is SGHDN and CDR2 FVKESK. The CDR3 protein is CASSQGATGNYGYTF. DNA of the CDR3: TGTGCCAGCAGCCAAGGGGCGACAGGGAACTATGGCTACACCTTC.

This clone came up a few times. The J gene is TRBJ2-2, the V gene TRBV7-2, with D uncertain. The length of the CDR3 is 13 residues. Germline CDR1 SGHTA, CDR2 FQGNSA. The V end lost 3 bases, the J end lost 1 base, and 3 bases lay between the germline ends. The CDR3 loop is CASSFLNTGELFF. In nucleotides, the CDR3 is TGTGCCAGCAGCTTTTTGAACACCGGGGAGCTGTTTTTT.

The chain links TRBV9 to TRBJ1-2; the D gene is possibly TRBD1 (6 bases). CDR3 size: 13 residues. Germline CDR1 and CDR2: SGDLS and YYNGEE. Deletions cut 5 bases from V and 4 bases from J, with 12 bases between. DNA for the CDR3: TGTGCCAGCAGACCCGGGGGGCTCTATGGCTACACCTTC. Translation: CASRPGGLYGYTF.

This clone was detected once. This rearrangement joins TRBV29-1 to TRBJ2-7, with unresolved D. CDR1 and CDR2 from the germline V gene are SQVTM and ANQGSEA. Trimming stripped 3 bases from V and 2 bases from J, with 11 bases between. The CDR3 has 13 residues. The chain's CDR3 is CSVESAGPYEQYF. The CDR3, as DNA: TGCAGCGTTGAGTCGGCAGGCCCCTACGAGCAGTACTTC.

V gene TRBV6-1 combines with J gene TRBJ2-7; tentatively, D is TRBD1 or TRBD2 (5 bases each). Trimming removed 4 bases at V and 2 bases at J, with 12 bases between. This CDR3 comprises 14 residues. CDR1 is MNHNS, CDR2 SASEGT, per germline. CDR3 sequence: CASSVRDGPYEQYF. CDR3 bases: TGTGCCAGCAGTGTCCGGGACGGACCCTACGAGCAGTACTTC.

The V gene is TRBV18, the J gene TRBJ1-2; TRBD1 might be the D (5 bases). The length of the CDR3 is 14 residues. Germline V gene sequence: CDR1 KGHSH, CDR2 LQKENI. The ends were cut back, 4 bases at V and 4 bases at J, with 13 bases in the middle. In nucleotides, the CDR3 is TGTGCCAGCTCACAAGAGGGCCAGGGCTATGGCTACACCTTC. Amino acids: CASSQEGQGYGYTF.

V gene TRBV6-4 combines with J gene TRBJ1-5; weak D call: TRBD1 (5 bases). Germline V CDR1 and CDR2: MRHNA, SNTAGT. V shed 3 bases and J shed 13 bases, with 16 bases lying between them. This CDR3 has 13 residues. The CDR3 DNA is TGTGCCAGCAGTGATCACGACGGCGGGGCTCAGCATTTT. Protein product: CASSDHDGGAQHF.

The V and J genes are TRBV6-6 and TRBJ1-1, with TRBD1 matching 7 bases. Per germline, CDR1 MNHNY and CDR2 SVGAGI (reference sequence). The CDR3 consists of 13 residues. Trimming cost V 11 bases and J 6 bases; bases outside gene matches: 12. The CDR3 loop reads CAGRQGGWAEAFF. DNA of the CDR3: TGTGCCGGCCGACAGGGAGGATGGGCTGAAGCTTTCTTT.

V and J are TRBV7-2 and TRBJ2-7; the D is unclear. Germline V lookup: CDR1 SGHTA, CDR2 FQGNSA. Trimming removed 5 bases from V and 3 bases from J, with 11 bases in between. This CDR3 is 13 amino acids long. This chain's CDR3 is CASSPPLGYEQYF. DNA of the CDR3: TGTGCCAGCAGCCCCCCCTTGGGCTACGAGCAGTACTTC.

CDR3 DNA sequence: TGTGCCAGCAGCTTCAAGGGGACAGGACACTTTGGGTACTTC. Translated: CASSFKGTGHFGYF. The gene calls are TRBV11-2 and TRBJ2-5; 8 nucleotides line up with TRBD1. The CDR3 totals 14 residues. The germline V gene encodes CDR1 SGHAT and CDR2 FQNNGV. The V and J ends lost 3 bases and 13 bases, in that order; junction bases with no gene match: 13.

This clone was found once. This chain connects TRBV19 to TRBJ1-3; 11 bases match TRBD1. Trimming cost V 7 bases and J 2 bases; bases outside gene matches: 1. CDR1 is LNHDA and CDR2 is SQIVND in the germline V gene (reference sequence). CDR3 size: 14 residues. CDR3 protein: CASKGQGAGNTIYF. The CDR3 DNA reads TGTGCCAGTAAGGGACAGGGGGCTGGAAACACCATATATTTT. The full variable domain, with the rest looked up from reference TRBV19 and TRBJ1-3, is DGGITQSPKYLFRKEGQNVTLSCEQNLNHDAMYWYRQDPGQGLRLIYYSQIVNDFQKGDIAEGYSVSREKKESFPLTVTSAQKNPTAFYLCASKGQGAGNTIYFGEGSWLTVV.

V is TRBV10-3 and J is TRBJ1-2, with D maybe TRBD1 (6 bases). Germline-derived CDR1 and CDR2 are ENHRY and SYGVKD. V was clipped by 11 bases and J by 4 bases, with 17 bases between them. This CDR3 has 13 amino acids. The CDR3 coding sequence is TGTGCCCATCAGGACGGGGGCTTCTATGGCTACACCTTC. This translates into CAHQDGGFYGYTF.

There are a few counts of this clone. The rearrangement links TRBV7-9 to TRBJ1-2, with D tentatively TRBD1 (6 bases). Germline loops: CDR1 SEHNR, CDR2 FQNEAQ (reference sequence). With 5 bases removed from V and 4 bases from J, the gap between germline ends came to 11 bases. The CDR3 is 13 residues long. The chain's CDR3 is CASSLGGPYGYTF. The CDR3 nucleotides are TGTGCCAGCAGCCTCGGGGGGCCCTATGGCTACACCTTC.